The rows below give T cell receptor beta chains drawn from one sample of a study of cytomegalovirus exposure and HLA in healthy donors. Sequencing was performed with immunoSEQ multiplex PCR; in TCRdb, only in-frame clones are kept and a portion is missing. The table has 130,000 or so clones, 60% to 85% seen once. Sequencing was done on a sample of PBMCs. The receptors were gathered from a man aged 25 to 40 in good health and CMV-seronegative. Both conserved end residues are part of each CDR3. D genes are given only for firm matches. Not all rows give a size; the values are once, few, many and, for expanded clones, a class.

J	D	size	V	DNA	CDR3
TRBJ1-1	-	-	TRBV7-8	TGTGCCAGCAGCTTATGGGGGGGCACTGAAGCTTTCTTT	CASSLWGGTEAFF
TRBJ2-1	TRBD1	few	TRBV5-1	TGCGCCAGTTCCGGGACAGAGTACAATGAGCAGTTCTTC	CASSGTEYNEQFF
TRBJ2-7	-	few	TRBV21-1	TGTGCCCAAAGGAGCTCCTACGAGCAGTACTTC	CAQRSSYEQYF
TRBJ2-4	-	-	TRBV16	TGTGCCAGCAGCCAATCCAGGGTTGACAAAAACATTCAGTACTTC	CASSQSRVDKNIQYF
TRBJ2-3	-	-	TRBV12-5	TGTGCTAGTGGTTTGGTCGGGGGGCTAGGAGATACGCAGTATTTT	CASGLVGGLGDTQYF
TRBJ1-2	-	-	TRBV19	TGTGCCTTCGGGGGTTCCCTCTATGGCTACACCTTC	CAFGGSLYGYTF
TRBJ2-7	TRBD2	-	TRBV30	TGTGCCTGGGGGCGGACTAGCGGGAACCGACTCCCCTACGAGCAGTACTTC	CAWGRTSGNRLPYEQYF
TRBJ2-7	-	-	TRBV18	TGTGCCAGCTCACCCTCAGGGTTATCCTACGAGCAGTACTTC	CASSPSGLSYEQYF
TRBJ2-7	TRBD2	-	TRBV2	TGTGCCAGCAACCTCGGGGGGACTTCATACGAGCAGTACTTC	CASNLGGTSYEQYF
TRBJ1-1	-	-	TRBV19	TGTGCCAGTAGTATAACGGGGGGACTTAACACTGAAGCTTTCTTT	CASSITGGLNTEAFF
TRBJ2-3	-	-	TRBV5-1	TGCGCCAGCAGCACCGGGACTCCTCCCGCAGATACGCAGTATTTT	CASSTGTPPADTQYF
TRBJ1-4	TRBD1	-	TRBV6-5	TGTGCCAGCAGTTCAACCGACAGGGGCTATAAACTGTTTTTT	CASSSTDRGYKLFF
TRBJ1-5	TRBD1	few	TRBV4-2	TGTGCCAGCAGCCAAGAGCAGACCAGGGGGTGGAATAGCAATCAGCCCCAGCATTTT	CASSQEQTRGWNSNQPQHF
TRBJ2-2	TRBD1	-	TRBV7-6	TGTGCCAGCAGCTTTTTCCACACGGCAGGGGGCGAGGCCGGGGAGCTGTTTTTT	CASSFFHTAGGEAGELFF
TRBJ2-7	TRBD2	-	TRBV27	TGTGCCAGTAAGATCTCATTAGCGGGGCGATCCTACGAGCAGTACTTC	CASKISLAGRSYEQYF
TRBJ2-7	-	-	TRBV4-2	TGTGCCAGCAGCCAGGAGGGGCGCCCAGGGGGTCCCTACGAGCAGTACTTC	CASSQEGRPGGPYEQYF
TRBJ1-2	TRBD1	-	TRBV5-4	TGTGCCAGCAGCGCCCTGACACCCGGGACAGGGGACTATGGCTACACCTTC	CASSALTPGTGDYGYTF
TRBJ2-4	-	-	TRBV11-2	TGTGCCAGCAGCTTAGAGGCGGAAAACATTCAGTACTTC	CASSLEAENIQYF
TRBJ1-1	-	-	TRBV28	TGTGCCAGCAGTTTAATTTTAGGGGTTCGCTCTGAAGCTTTCTTT	CASSLILGVRSEAFF
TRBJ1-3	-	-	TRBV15	TGTGCCACCAGCTTCACAGGGAACACCATATATTTT	CATSFTGNTIYF
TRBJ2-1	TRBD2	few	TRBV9	TGTGCCAGCAGCGTAGGACTAGCGGGGGGGAAGTCCGGTGAGCAGTTCTTC	CASSVGLAGGKSGEQFF
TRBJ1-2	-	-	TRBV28	TGTGCCAGCAGTTCGATGGGCAGGGTGGATGGCTACACCTTC	CASSSMGRVDGYTF
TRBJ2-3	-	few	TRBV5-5	TGTGCCAGCAGCTTAGTAACGGGTTCAGATACGCAGTATTTT	CASSLVTGSDTQYF
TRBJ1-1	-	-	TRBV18	TGTGCCAGCTCATCAGGTTCTGAAGCTTTCTTT	CASSSGSEAFF
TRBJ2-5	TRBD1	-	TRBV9	TGTGCCAGCAGCGTCGGACAGGGGGCCGGGGAGACCCAGTACTTC	CASSVGQGAGETQYF
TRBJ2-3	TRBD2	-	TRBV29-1	TGCAGCGTTGATCCCCAGGGAGGGCCGCAAGCAGATACGCAGTATTTT	CSVDPQGGPQADTQYF
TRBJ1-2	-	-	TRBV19	TGTGCCAGTAGTCCAGGGACATTTAACTATGGCTACACCTTC	CASSPGTFNYGYTF
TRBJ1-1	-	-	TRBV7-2	TGTGCCAGCAGCTTAATTTACGGGAACACTGAAGCTTTCTTT	CASSLIYGNTEAFF
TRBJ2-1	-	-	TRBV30	TGTGCCTGGAGTTTGCGGGGGCTCCGATCCTACAATGAGCAGTTCTTC	CAWSLRGLRSYNEQFF
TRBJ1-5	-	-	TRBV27	TGTGCCAGCAGTTTTACACAGTCGGATCAGCCCCAGCATTTT	CASSFTQSDQPQHF